This T cell receptor (beta chain) comes out of a study of blood T cell repertoires in COVID-19. Original processing methods: Amplification of reference gene primers provided the estimated nucleated cell counts. Sequenced by immunoSEQ multiplex PCR; TCRdb stores in-frame clones only, minus some. V and J calls and clone size follow that table, whereas D and trimming were derived from the DNA. Found here are approximately 120,000 clones, approximately 85% of them singletons; the top ten hold 3.2%. The clonotype originates from a woman at least 80 years old with COVID-19, enrolled during active disease. Sequencing used peripheral blood.

The CDR3 loop is CASRTDANTGELFF. The CDR3 nucleotides are TGTGCCAGTCGGACAGACGCGAACACCGGGGAGCTGTTTTTT. This sequence joins TRBV19 and TRBJ2-2; possibly TRBD1 for D (6 bases). CDR3 length: 14 amino acids. Trimming took 8 bases from V and 0 from J, leaving 10 bases between them. Germline CDR1 LNHDA, CDR2 SQIVND (reference sequence).